This is a list of T cell receptor beta chains from one sample in a study of cytomegalovirus exposure and HLA in healthy donors. Using immunoSEQ multiplex PCR, the repertoire was profiled, and TCRdb retains in-frame clones only, with some absent. The sample contains approximately 150,000 clones, over 75% of which appear only once. The sequenced sample consisted of PBMCs. The receptors derive from a man younger than 45 in good health and CMV-seropositive. CDR3s include the opening cysteine and the closing phenylalanine or tryptophan. The order of the fields is V gene, J gene, D gene, clone size, CDR3 DNA, CDR3 protein. D genes are given only for firm matches. Clone size appears in some rows only: once, few, many, or a class for an expanded clone.

>TRBV7-2|TRBJ1-5|-|-
TGTGCCAGCAGCCCTCCTAATCAGCCCCAGCATTTT
CASSPPNQPQHF
>TRBV29-1|TRBJ2-2|TRBD1|-
TGCAGCGTCGGGGACAGGCTTAACACCGGGGAGCTGTTTTTT
CSVGDRLNTGELFF
>TRBV5-1|TRBJ1-5|-|-
TGCGCCAGCAGCCTGATGGGCAGTGGCAATCAGCCCCAGCATTTT
CASSLMGSGNQPQHF
>TRBV18|TRBJ2-5|-|-
TGTGCCAGCTCACAGGAGCCAGGGCCTAGGGAGACCCAGTACTTC
CASSQEPGPRETQYF
>TRBV6-6|TRBJ2-2|-|once
TGTGCCAGTCGCGGGGGCGCGGCCGGGGAGCTGTTTTTT
CASRGGAAGELFF
>TRBV11-3|TRBJ2-7|TRBD1|-
TGTGCCAGCAGCCGGGACAGGGGGAGCGAGCAGTACTTC
CASSRDRGSEQYF
>TRBV6-5|TRBJ1-1|TRBD1|-
TGTGCCAACAGACCCCTGGGACAGGGGGCGCAAGCTTTCTTT
CANRPLGQGAQAFF
>TRBV19|TRBJ2-7|TRBD2|-
TGTGCCAGTAGTCCCTGGACTAGCGGGGTCTACGAGCAGTACTTC
CASSPWTSGVYEQYF
>TRBV5-1|TRBJ1-4|-|-
TGCGCCAGCAGCAGGACTGCAACTAATGAAAAACTGTTTTTT
CASSRTATNEKLFF
>TRBV28|TRBJ1-5|TRBD1|-
TGTGCCAGCAGTTATTATGGGACAGGGACTAATCAGCCCCAGCATTTT
CASSYYGTGTNQPQHF
>TRBV10-1|TRBJ2-3|-|-
TGCGCCAGCAGTACGCGGACAGCAGGAGATACGCAGTATTTT
CASSTRTAGDTQYF
>TRBV7-9|TRBJ1-1|-|-
TGTGCCAGCAGCTTAGGGGGGGGGTTGGGCACTGAAGCTTTCTTT
CASSLGGGLGTEAFF
>TRBV2|TRBJ2-7|-|-
TGTGCCAGCAGTGACAACTTTTCCTACGAGCAGTACTTC
CASSDNFSYEQYF
>TRBV19|TRBJ1-5|TRBD1|once
TGTGCCAGTAGTATAAGGGACAGGGGAAGGAGCAATCAGCCCCAGCATTTT
CASSIRDRGRSNQPQHF
>TRBV5-1|TRBJ1-4|-|-
TGCGCCAGCAGCCGGGAGTCAACTAATGAAAAACTGTTTTTT
CASSRESTNEKLFF
>TRBV6-4|TRBJ1-1|-|many
TGTGCCAGCAGTGACAAGCCTTGGAGCACTGAAGCTTTCTTT
CASSDKPWSTEAFF
>TRBV4-3|TRBJ1-1|-|-
TGCGCCAGCAGCCAAGACGGCGGCAACACTGAAGCTTTCTTT
CASSQDGGNTEAFF
>TRBV5-1|TRBJ2-3|TRBD2|-
TGCGCCAGCAGCTCTATGCGGACTAGCGGTAGCACAGATACGCAGTATTTT
CASSSMRTSGSTDTQYF
>TRBV19|TRBJ2-6|-|-
TGTGCCAGTAGTCTCGGACAGCCTTACTCTGGGGCCAACGTCCTGACTTTC
CASSLGQPYSGANVLTF
>TRBV6-1|TRBJ1-5|-|few
TGTGCCACCTTCGGAGTAGGGGTCCGGCAGCCCCAGCATTTT
CATFGVGVRQPQHF
>TRBV2|TRBJ2-5|TRBD2|-
TGTGCCAGCGGACGACTAAGCGGGAGTGGAGAGACCCAGTACTTC
CASGRLSGSGETQYF
>TRBV28|TRBJ2-1|-|-
TGTGCCAGCACCCGGGACAGGGGAAAGCGGGAGGGCCCGGGTGAGCAGTTCTTC
CASTRDRGKREGPGEQFF
>TRBV11-2|TRBJ2-2|TRBD1|few
TGTGCCAGCAGCTTTACGACAGGGGCAGGCACCGGGGAGCTGTTTTTT
CASSFTTGAGTGELFF
>TRBV28|TRBJ2-1|TRBD1|-
TGTGCCAGCTTAACAGGGGATCGGGCCTACAATGAGCAGTTCTTC
CASLTGDRAYNEQFF
>TRBV10-3|TRBJ1-2|-|-
TGTGCCATCAGTGAGTCTTCAGCCCTAGTCTATGGCTACACCTTC
CAISESSALVYGYTF